This record looks at one T cell receptor (beta chain) sequence and its context. This entry is derived from a study of blood T cell repertoires in COVID-19. The wider study: COVID-19 samples, acute and convalescent, were from the United States, Italy and Spain. The cDNA or gDNA used as material had been derived from T cells, B-cell-depleted T cells, or PBMCs.

The germline V gene encodes CDR1 KGHDR and CDR2 SFDVKD. J gave up 4 bases and V 5 bases, and 7 bases lay outside the gene matches. The CDR3 runs 16 residues. Residents of 24 US areas, aged about 18 to 95 years, made up the participants. Original handling: Amplification with reference gene primers provided the estimates of nucleated cell counts. Repertoires were generated with immunoSEQ multiplex PCR, while TCRdb's copy carries only in-frame clones and drops some. D and trimming come from the DNA, and the V and J calls and clone size come from that table. The sample holds a few hundred thousand clones, 85% seen once.

This clonotype was sampled from a man aged 40-55 years who had recovered from COVID-19. V usage is TRBV24-1 and J usage is TRBJ1-5, with 10 bases matching TRBD1. The sample taken for sequencing was PBMCs or T cells enriched from blood (not recorded which). This CDR3 reads CATSGEDRGENQPQHF. CDR3 sequence (DNA): TGTGCCACCAGTGGGGAGGACAGGGGGGAAAATCAGCCCCAGCATTTT.